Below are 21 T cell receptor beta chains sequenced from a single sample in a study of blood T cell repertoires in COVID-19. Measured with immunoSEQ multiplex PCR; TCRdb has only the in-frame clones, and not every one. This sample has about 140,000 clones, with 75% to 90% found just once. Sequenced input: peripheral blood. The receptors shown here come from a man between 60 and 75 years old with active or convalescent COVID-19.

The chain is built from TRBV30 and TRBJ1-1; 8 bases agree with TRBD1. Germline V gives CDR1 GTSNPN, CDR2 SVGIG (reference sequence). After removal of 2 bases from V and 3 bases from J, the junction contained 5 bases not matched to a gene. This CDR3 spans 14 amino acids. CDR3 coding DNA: TGTGCCTGGAGTCTCGACAGGGGCGACACTGAAGCTTTCTTT. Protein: CAWSLDRGDTEAFF.

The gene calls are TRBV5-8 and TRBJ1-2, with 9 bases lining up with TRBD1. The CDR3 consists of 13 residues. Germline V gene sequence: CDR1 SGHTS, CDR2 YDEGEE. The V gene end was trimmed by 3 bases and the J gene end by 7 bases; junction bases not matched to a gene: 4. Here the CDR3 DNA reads TGTGCCAGCAGCTCGGGGGACAGGGTTGGCTACACCTTC. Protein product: CASSSGDRVGYTF.

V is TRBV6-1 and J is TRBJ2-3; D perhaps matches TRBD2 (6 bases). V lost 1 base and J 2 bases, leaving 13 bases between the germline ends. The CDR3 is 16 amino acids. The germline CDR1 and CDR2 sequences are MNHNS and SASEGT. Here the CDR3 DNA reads TGTGCCAGCAGTGAAGACCGGAGGGCTTCCACAGATACGCAGTATTTT. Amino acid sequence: CASSEDRRASTDTQYF.

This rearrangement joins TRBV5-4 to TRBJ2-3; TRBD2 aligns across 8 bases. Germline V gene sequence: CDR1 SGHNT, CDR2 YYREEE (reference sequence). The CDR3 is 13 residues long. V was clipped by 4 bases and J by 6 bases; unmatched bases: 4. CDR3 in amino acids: CASSREGVDTQYF. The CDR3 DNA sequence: TGTGCCAGCAGCCGGGAGGGGGTGGATACGCAGTATTTT.

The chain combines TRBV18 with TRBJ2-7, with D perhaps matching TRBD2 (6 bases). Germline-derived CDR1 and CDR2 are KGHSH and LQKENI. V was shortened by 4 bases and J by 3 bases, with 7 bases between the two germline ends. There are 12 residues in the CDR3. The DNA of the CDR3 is TGTGCCAGCTCACGTAGCGGCTACGAGCAGTACTTC. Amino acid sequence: CASSRSGYEQYF.

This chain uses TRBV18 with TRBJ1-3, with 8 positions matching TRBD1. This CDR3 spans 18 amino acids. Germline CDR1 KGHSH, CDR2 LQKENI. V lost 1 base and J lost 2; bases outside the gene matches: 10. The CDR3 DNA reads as TGTGCCAGCTCACCACAACTCCAGGGGGCGCAGGCTGGAAACACCATATATTTT. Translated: CASSPQLQGAQAGNTIYF.

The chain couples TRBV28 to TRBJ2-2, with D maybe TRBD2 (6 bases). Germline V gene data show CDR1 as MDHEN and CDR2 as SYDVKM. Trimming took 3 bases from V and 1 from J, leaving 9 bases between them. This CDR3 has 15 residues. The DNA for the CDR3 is TGTGCCAGCAGTTTTGTGGGAGGGAACACCGGGGAGCTGTTTTTT. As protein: CASSFVGGNTGELFF.

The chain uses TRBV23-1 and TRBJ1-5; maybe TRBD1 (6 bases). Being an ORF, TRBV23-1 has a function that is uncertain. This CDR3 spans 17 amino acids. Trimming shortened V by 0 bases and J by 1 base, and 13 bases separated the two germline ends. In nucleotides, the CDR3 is TGCGCCAGCAGTCAATCCGGCAGGGGCGTCAGCAATCAGCCCCAGCATTTT. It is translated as CASSQSGRGVSNQPQHF.

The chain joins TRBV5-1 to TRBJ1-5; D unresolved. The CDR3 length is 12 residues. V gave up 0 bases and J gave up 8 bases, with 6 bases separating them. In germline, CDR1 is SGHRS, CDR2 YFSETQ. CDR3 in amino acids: CASSLADKPQHF. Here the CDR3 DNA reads TGCGCCAGCAGCTTGGCCGACAAGCCCCAGCATTTT.

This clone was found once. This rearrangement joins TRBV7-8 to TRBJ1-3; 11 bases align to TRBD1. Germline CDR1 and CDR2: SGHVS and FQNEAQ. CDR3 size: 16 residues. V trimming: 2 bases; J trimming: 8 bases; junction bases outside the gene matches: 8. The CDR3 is CASSLRTGGGSDTIYF. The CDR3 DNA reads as TGTGCCAGCAGCTTAAGGACAGGGGGCGGGTCGGACACCATATATTTT.

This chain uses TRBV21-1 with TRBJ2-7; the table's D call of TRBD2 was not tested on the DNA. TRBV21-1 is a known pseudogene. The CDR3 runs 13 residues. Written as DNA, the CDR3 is TGTGCCGGGGGGGGACTAGTGTGGGACGAGCAGTACTTC. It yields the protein CAGGGLVWDEQYF.

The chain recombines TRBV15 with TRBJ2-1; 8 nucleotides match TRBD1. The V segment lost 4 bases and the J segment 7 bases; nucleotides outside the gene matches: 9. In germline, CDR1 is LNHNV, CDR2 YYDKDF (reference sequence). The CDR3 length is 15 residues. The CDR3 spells CATSIGQGASNEQFF. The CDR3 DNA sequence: TGTGCCACCAGCATCGGACAGGGTGCCTCAAATGAGCAGTTCTTC.

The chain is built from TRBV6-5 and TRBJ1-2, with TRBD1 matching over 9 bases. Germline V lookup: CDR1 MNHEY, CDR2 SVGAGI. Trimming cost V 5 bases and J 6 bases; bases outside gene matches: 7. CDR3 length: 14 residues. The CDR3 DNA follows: TGTGCCAGCAGTCCACAGGGGGCGCGGAATGGCTACACCTTC. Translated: CASSPQGARNGYTF.

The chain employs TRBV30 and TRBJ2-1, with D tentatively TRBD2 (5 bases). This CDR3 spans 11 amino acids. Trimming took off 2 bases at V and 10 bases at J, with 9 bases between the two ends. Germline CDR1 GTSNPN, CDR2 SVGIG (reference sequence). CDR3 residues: CAWSWESEQFF. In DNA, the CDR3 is TGTGCCTGGAGTTGGGAGAGCGAGCAGTTCTTC.

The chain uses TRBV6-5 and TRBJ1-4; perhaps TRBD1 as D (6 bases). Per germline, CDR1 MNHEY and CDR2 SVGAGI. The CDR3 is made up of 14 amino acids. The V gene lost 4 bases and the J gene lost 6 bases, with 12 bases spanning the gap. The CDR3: CASSSGGLDEKLFF. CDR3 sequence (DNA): TGTGCCAGCAGTTCGGGGGGGCTGGATGAAAAACTGTTTTTT.

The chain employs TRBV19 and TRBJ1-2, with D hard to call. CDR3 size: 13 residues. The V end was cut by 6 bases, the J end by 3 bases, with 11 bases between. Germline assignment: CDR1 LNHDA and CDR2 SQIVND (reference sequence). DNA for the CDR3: TGTGCCAGTAGAGGCGGGGTGGACTATGGCTACACCTTC. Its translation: CASRGGVDYGYTF.

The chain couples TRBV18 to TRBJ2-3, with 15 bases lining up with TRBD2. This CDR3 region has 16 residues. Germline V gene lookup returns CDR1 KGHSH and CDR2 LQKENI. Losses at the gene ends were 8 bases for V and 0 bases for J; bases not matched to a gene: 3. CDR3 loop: CASPGLAGGSTDTQYF. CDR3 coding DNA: TGTGCCAGCCCGGGACTAGCGGGGGGCAGCACAGATACGCAGTATTTT.

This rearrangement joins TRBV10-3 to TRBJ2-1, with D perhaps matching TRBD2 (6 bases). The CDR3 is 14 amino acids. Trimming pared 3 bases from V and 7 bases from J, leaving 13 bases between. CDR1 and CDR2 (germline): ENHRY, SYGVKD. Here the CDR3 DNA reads TGTGCCATCAGTGACAAGATAGGAGGGAATGAGCAGTTCTTC. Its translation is CAISDKIGGNEQFF.

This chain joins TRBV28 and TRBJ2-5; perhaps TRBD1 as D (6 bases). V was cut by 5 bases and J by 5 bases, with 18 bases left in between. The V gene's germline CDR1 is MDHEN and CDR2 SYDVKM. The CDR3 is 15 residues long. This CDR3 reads CASSPLPDRSETQYF. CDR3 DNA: TGTGCCAGCAGTCCTCTCCCGGACAGAAGCGAGACCCAGTACTTC.

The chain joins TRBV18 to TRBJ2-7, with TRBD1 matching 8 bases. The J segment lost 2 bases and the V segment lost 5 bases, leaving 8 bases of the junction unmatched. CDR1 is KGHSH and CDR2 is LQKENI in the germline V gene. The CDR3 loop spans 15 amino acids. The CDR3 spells CASSTGQGLTYEQYF. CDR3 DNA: TGTGCCAGCTCAACAGGACAGGGCCTGACCTACGAGCAGTACTTC.

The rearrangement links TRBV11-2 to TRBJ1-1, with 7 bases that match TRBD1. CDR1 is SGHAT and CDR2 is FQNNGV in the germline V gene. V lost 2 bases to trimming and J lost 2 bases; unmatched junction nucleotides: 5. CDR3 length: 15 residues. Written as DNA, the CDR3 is TGTGCCAGCAGCTTATACAGGGGATCCAACACTGAAGCTTTCTTT. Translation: CASSLYRGSNTEAFF.